Listed below are T cell receptor beta chains from one sample, sequenced in a study of blood T cell repertoires in COVID-19. Clones were read by immunoSEQ multiplex PCR, and TCRdb kept only the in-frame ones, dropping some. The profile shows roughly 250,000 clones, around 80% of them singletons. Sequenced input: peripheral blood. The receptors shown here come from a human donor in a cohort sampled during active COVID-19. CDR3s include the opening cysteine and the closing phenylalanine or tryptophan. The D gene is left open where the match is weak. Not all rows give a size; the values are once, few, many and, for expanded clones, a class.

size: few
J: TRBJ1-1
D: TRBD1
V: TRBV19
CDR3: CASTFTGGMNTEAFF
DNA: TGTGCCAGTACGTTTACAGGGGGAATGAACACTGAAGCTTTCTTT

size: -
J: TRBJ1-1
D: TRBD1
V: TRBV27
CDR3: CASRQGRETEAFF
DNA: TGTGCCAGCAGACAGGGGAGAGAAACTGAAGCTTTCTTT

size: -
J: TRBJ1-5
D: TRBD1
V: TRBV19
CDR3: CASRQGAGQPQHF
DNA: TGTGCCAGTAGACAGGGGGCGGGTCAGCCCCAGCATTTT

size: -
J: TRBJ1-5
D: -
V: TRBV2
CDR3: CASSGGREPQHF
DNA: TGTGCCAGCAGTGGAGGCCGCGAGCCCCAGCATTTT

size: many
J: TRBJ2-7
D: -
V: TRBV19
CDR3: CASSETQGHEQYF
DNA: TGTGCCAGTAGTGAAACGCAGGGCCACGAGCAGTACTTC

size: -
J: TRBJ1-6
D: TRBD1
V: TRBV11-1
CDR3: CASSPRQGHSPLHF
DNA: TGTGCCAGCAGCCCGCGACAGGGCCATTCACCCCTCCACTTT

size: -
J: TRBJ1-1
D: -
V: TRBV30
CDR3: CAWGRDGGGNTEAFF
DNA: TGTGCCTGGGGGAGGGATGGGGGAGGGAACACTGAAGCTTTCTTT

size: -
J: TRBJ1-2
D: TRBD1
V: TRBV10-3
CDR3: CAISGTAETRGDGYTF
DNA: TGTGCCATCAGCGGGACAGCCGAGACGCGTGGCGATGGCTACACCTTC

size: -
J: TRBJ2-4
D: TRBD1
V: TRBV2
CDR3: CASRRDREMESKNIQYF
DNA: TGTGCCAGCAGACGGGACAGGGAGATGGAATCCAAAAACATTCAGTACTTC

size: -
J: TRBJ1-6
D: TRBD1
V: TRBV27
CDR3: CASSLDRALDSPLHF
DNA: TGTGCCAGCAGTCTGGACAGGGCGCTGGATTCACCCCTCCACTTT

size: -
J: TRBJ2-5
D: TRBD2
V: TRBV6-5
CDR3: CASSPRLAGTGPQYF
DNA: TGTGCCAGCAGTCCCAGGCTAGCGGGAACGGGGCCCCAGTACTTC

size: -
J: TRBJ2-7
D: -
V: TRBV9
CDR3: CASSVGTSYEQYF
DNA: TGTGCCAGCAGCGTAGGCACTAGCTACGAGCAGTACTTC

size: -
J: TRBJ1-3
D: -
V: TRBV28
CDR3: CASSLAGSSGNTIYF
DNA: TGTGCCAGCAGTTTAGCGGGGAGCTCTGGAAACACCATATATTTT

size: -
J: TRBJ1-6
D: TRBD1
V: TRBV11-2
CDR3: CASSYGQGINSPLHF
DNA: TGTGCCAGCAGCTATGGACAGGGAATTAATTCACCCCTCCACTTT

size: once
J: TRBJ2-1
D: -
V: TRBV28
CDR3: CASTPSNARSYNEQFF
DNA: TGTGCCAGCACCCCCTCCAACGCGCGCTCCTACAATGAGCAGTTCTTC

size: -
J: TRBJ1-5
D: -
V: TRBV3-1/TRBV3-2
CDR3: CASSQDRERPQHF
DNA: TGTGCCAGCAGCCAAGATCGGGAGAGGCCCCAGCATTTT

size: -
J: TRBJ2-1
D: -
V: TRBV29-1
CDR3: CSAAASEQFF
DNA: TGCAGCGCTGCTGCTAGCGAGCAGTTCTTC

size: -
J: TRBJ1-1
D: TRBD1
V: TRBV24-1
CDR3: CATSDHYFRDRGSTNTEAFF
DNA: TGTGCCACCAGTGACCATTACTTCCGGGACAGGGGGTCGACGAACACTGAAGCTTTCTTT

size: medium-sized
J: TRBJ2-7
D: TRBD2
V: TRBV5-6
CDR3: CASSLVWGLPYEQYF
DNA: TGTGCCAGCAGCTTGGTCTGGGGACTACCTTACGAGCAGTACTTC

size: -
J: TRBJ1-1
D: TRBD1
V: TRBV7-8
CDR3: CASSPTGVNTEAFF
DNA: TGTGCCAGCAGCCCGACAGGGGTGAACACTGAAGCTTTCTTT

size: -
J: TRBJ1-4
D: TRBD1
V: TRBV15
CDR3: CATSSGTGAALYEKLFF
DNA: TGTGCCACCAGCAGCGGGACAGGGGCCGCCTTATATGAAAAACTGTTTTTT

size: -
J: TRBJ1-1
D: -
V: TRBV5-4
CDR3: CASSGPYMNTEAFF
DNA: TGTGCCAGCAGCGGGCCCTACATGAACACTGAAGCTTTCTTT

size: -
J: TRBJ2-1
D: -
V: TRBV6-4
CDR3: CASIGQVDHNEQFF
DNA: TGTGCCAGCATCGGCCAGGTAGACCACAATGAGCAGTTCTTC

size: -
J: TRBJ2-3
D: -
V: TRBV28
CDR3: CASSAPVWITRGAPADTQYF
DNA: TGTGCCAGCAGCGCCCCAGTTTGGATTACTCGTGGAGCCCCCGCAGATACGCAGTATTTT

size: -
J: TRBJ2-3
D: -
V: TRBV3-1/TRBV3-2
CDR3: CASSQALGLARDTQYF
DNA: TGTGCCAGCAGCCAGGCCCTAGGACTGGCTCGAGATACGCAGTATTTT

size: -
J: TRBJ1-3
D: -
V: TRBV7-2
CDR3: CASRGGGSGNTIYF
DNA: TGTGCCAGCAGAGGAGGAGGCTCTGGAAACACCATATATTTT

size: -
J: TRBJ2-5
D: TRBD2
V: TRBV24-1
CDR3: CATSGAASGSQETQYF
DNA: TGTGCCACCAGTGGGGCAGCTAGCGGCTCCCAAGAGACCCAGTACTTC

size: -
J: TRBJ1-6
D: -
V: TRBV3-1/TRBV3-2
CDR3: CASSQDAVENSPLHF
DNA: TGTGCCAGCAGCCAAGATGCAGTGGAGAATTCACCCCTCCACTTT